Listed below are T cell receptor beta chains from one sample, sequenced in a study of shared clonotypes between healthy human individuals. The protocol was immunoSEQ multiplex PCR, while the TCRdb copy is restricted to in-frame clones and leaves out a portion. This table holds millions of clones, 85% to 95% found once. Sample: naive CD4+ T cells from PBMCs. The receptors derive from a man aged 18-30 years in good health. Some clones in this sample may be carry-over from other donors' samples. Each CDR3 is given without its conserved first and last residue.

TRBV5-1 ASSLLGIMNTEAF
TRBV4-3 ASSRDSGRGYEQY
TRBV4-1 ASSQDWAGGPYEQY
TRBV5-1 ASSLALTDNYGYT
TRBV18 ASSWENHQETQY
TRBV9 ASSVLGQGSDEQY
TRBV6-6 ASRYTTGGGTEAF
TRBV5-8 ASSLLDYGYT
TRBV7-2 ASSLGSPFNEQF
TRBV9 ASSPGTGRGEQF
TRBV7-2 ASRLGQGVGEAF
TRBV28 ASSLRRQGYTEAF
TRBV7-3 ASSLGPIRQPYEQY
TRBV2 ASIFGLPQETQY
TRBV27 ASSAGQVRGDTQY
TRBV9 ASSTRGGTEAF
TRBV6-1 ASSRDRSNEKLF
TRBV28 ASGTSSPLH
TRBV18 ASSRESYYGELF
TRBV5-8 ASSLVGANSYEQY
TRBV6-5 ASSSGTATNQPQH
TRBV7-3 ASSLIDSRKSEQF
TRBV7-2 ASSLDPNTEAF
TRBV2 ASSRSSLANEQF
TRBV27 ASSLSRAGLSEQY
TRBV6-5 ASSYSTGELF
TRBV2 ASRRTGSSYEQY
TRBV28 ASSDSGRAGLEQY
TRBV9 ASSVAARAPQETQY
TRBV7-8 ASSLVGALDTEAF
TRBV6-1 ASRRERGGNQPQH
TRBV5-4 ASSLSSGSATYEQY
TRBV19 ASRVPGAAETQY
TRBV2 AAGANSYEQY
TRBV28 ASSLGWSSNQPQH
TRBV5-4 ASSLGREREETQY
TRBV30 AWSGGQGHGELF
TRBV11-2 ASSLAFGAQY
TRBV6-5 ASRLDRVNEQF
TRBV13 ASSFPEGGRETQY
TRBV2 ASMDSNQPQH
TRBV5-6 ASSLWGRRTEAF
TRBV7-2 ASSFREADYGYT
TRBV28 ASSPTTLIVQPSYEQY
TRBV2 ASSGSRQGSSYNEQF
TRBV28 ASGPSYEQY
TRBV5-1 ASSWTGGTYEQY